Sequencing of this TCR beta chain was carried out in a study of cytomegalovirus exposure and HLA in healthy donors. Per the germline V gene, CDR1 is SGHTA and CDR2 is FQGNSA. The germline V and J ends were trimmed by 2 bases and 5 bases, with 15 bases remaining between them. The CDR3 is 15 residues long. Broader study findings: The study recorded around 160 TCR beta chains that were cytomegalovirus-associated. Reports credit the classifier with highly specific, highly sensitive diagnosis of cytomegalovirus status. There were several of the most significant clusters that appeared linked to common viral pathogens in a later analysis. TCR beta sequences numbering 16,951 were associated with HLA alleles at 0.05 false discovery rate in a later analysis.

It was with 60 Vbeta and 13 Jbeta primers that the PCR ran. Profiled with immunoSEQ multiplex PCR; TCRdb holds only in-frame clones, not every one. Found here are about 110,000 clones, 70% to 80% of them singletons; the top ten hold about 2.6%. On this clone itself: Its cognate antigen is unknown.

The sequence was collected from a man in his forties or fifties in good health and CMV-seropositive. Input material: PBMCs. The rearrangement uses TRBV7-2 and TRBJ2-5; a weak D match, TRBD2 (7 bases). The CDR3 DNA reads TGTGCCAGCAGCTTATGGTTGGGGGGGCGGGAGACCCAGTACTTC. Its protein product is CASSLWLGGRETQYF.